This is a list of T cell receptor beta chains from one sample in a study of T cell responses to AZD1222 COVID-19 vaccine. Clones were read by immunoSEQ multiplex PCR, and TCRdb kept only the in-frame ones, dropping some. The sample lists 110,000 to 150,000 clones, 90% to 95% occurring once. The specimen was peripheral blood, collected on day 0 of AZD1222 vaccination. The receptor source for this set is an adult in good health. Each CDR3 is given with its conserved first and last residue. A D gene is named only where the DNA matches it firmly. Rows may omit the clone size; those that give it use once, few, many or a size class.

V: TRBV7-2
J: TRBJ2-5
D: NA
size: NA
CDR3: CASKGDFQETQYF
DNA: TGTGCCAGCAAAGGGGACTTCCAAGAGACCCAGTACTTC

V: TRBV7-9
J: TRBJ1-6
D: NA
size: NA
CDR3: CASSGRVVHSPLHF
DNA: TGTGCCAGCAGCGGCCGGGTTGTTCATTCACCCCTCCACTTT

V: TRBV6-5
J: TRBJ1-1
D: NA
size: NA
CDR3: CASSTGGTEAFF
DNA: TGTGCCAGCAGTACAGGAGGAACTGAAGCTTTCTTT

V: TRBV6-4
J: TRBJ1-5
D: NA
size: NA
CDR3: CASSEGSRQPQHF
DNA: TGTGCCAGCAGTGAGGGATCGCGGCAGCCCCAGCATTTT

V: TRBV27
J: TRBJ1-1
D: NA
size: NA
CDR3: CASSLSSWGTEAFF
DNA: TGTGCCAGCAGTTTATCTAGCTGGGGGACTGAAGCTTTCTTT

V: TRBV11-3
J: TRBJ2-7
D: NA
size: NA
CDR3: CASSSDGRSYEQYF
DNA: TGTGCCAGCAGCTCGGACGGACGCTCCTACGAGCAGTACTTC

V: TRBV27
J: TRBJ1-1
D: NA
size: NA
CDR3: CASSLGTGIEAFF
DNA: TGTGCCAGCAGTTTAGGGACCGGGATTGAAGCTTTCTTT

V: TRBV7-9
J: TRBJ2-3
D: TRBD2
size: NA
CDR3: CASSPVKSTSGHTDTQYF
DNA: TGTGCCAGCAGCCCGGTCAAGAGTACTAGCGGCCACACAGATACGCAGTATTTT

V: TRBV29-1
J: TRBJ2-7
D: NA
size: NA
CDR3: CSVGGASGEQYF
DNA: TGCAGCGTTGGGGGGGCAAGCGGCGAGCAGTACTTC

V: TRBV3-1/TRBV3-2
J: TRBJ1-2
D: NA
size: once
CDR3: CASSQVLGDYGYTF
DNA: TGTGCCAGCAGCCAAGTTCTGGGGGACTATGGCTACACCTTC

V: TRBV4-3
J: TRBJ2-7
D: NA
size: few
CDR3: CASSLERAGPYEQYF
DNA: TGCGCCAGCAGCCTCGAGAGGGCAGGTCCCTACGAGCAGTACTTC

V: TRBV28
J: TRBJ1-1
D: NA
size: NA
CDR3: CASSFVRGLNTEAFF
DNA: TGTGCCAGCAGTTTTGTAAGGGGTCTGAACACTGAAGCTTTCTTT